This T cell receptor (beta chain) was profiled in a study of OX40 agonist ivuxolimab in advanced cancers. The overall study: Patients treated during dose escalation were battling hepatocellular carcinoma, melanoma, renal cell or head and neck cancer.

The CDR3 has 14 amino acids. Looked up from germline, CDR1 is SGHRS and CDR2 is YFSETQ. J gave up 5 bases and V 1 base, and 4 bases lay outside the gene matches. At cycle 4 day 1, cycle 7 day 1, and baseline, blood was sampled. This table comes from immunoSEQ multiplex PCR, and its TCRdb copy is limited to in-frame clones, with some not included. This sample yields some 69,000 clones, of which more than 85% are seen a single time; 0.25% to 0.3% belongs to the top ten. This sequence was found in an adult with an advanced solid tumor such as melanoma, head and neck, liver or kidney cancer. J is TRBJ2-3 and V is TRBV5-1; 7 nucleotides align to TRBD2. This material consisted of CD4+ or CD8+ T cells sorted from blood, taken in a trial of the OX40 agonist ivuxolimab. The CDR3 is CASSLSREGDTQYF. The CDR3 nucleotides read TGCGCCAGCAGCTTGAGCAGGGAGGGAGATACGCAGTATTTT.